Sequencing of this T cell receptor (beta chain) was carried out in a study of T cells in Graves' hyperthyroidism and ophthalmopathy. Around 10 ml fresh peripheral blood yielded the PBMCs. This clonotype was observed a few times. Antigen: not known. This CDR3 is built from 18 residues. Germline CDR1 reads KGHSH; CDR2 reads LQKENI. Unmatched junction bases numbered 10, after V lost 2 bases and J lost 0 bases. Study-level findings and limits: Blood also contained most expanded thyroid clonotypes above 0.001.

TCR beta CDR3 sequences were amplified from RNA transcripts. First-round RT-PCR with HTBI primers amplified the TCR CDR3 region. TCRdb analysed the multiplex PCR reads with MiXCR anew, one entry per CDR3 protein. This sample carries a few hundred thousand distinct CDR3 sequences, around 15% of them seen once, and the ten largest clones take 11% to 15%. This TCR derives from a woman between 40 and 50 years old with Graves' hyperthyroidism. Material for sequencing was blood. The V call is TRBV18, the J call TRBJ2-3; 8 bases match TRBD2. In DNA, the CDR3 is TGTGCCAGCTCACCAGGTCGGGGTAGCGGGGATAGCACAGATACGCAGTATTTT. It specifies CASSPGRGSGDSTDTQYF.